This T cell receptor (beta chain) was profiled in a study of molecular identifiers for immune sequencing clone quantification. This clonotype was found a few times. Its antigen is still unknown. With a much larger clone just one base away, this may be a read error. Whole-study findings and limits: In a background of over 750,000 naive cells, spiked Jurkat TCR RNA from one cell was reportedly detectable.

From the PCR reads, TCRdb called clonotypes with MiXCR, one entry per CDR3 protein. The repertoire holds tens of thousands of distinct CDR3 sequences, with around 17% as singletons. Between about 18,000 and 1,000,000 sorted cells, with 10%, 30% or 50% RNA, yielded naive CD8 libraries. This TCR was sampled from a human donor in good health. Some libraries in this study had Jurkat cell RNA spiked in. The specimen sequenced was naive CD8+ T cells from blood, with Jurkat cell RNA spiked in. Subset defined: FACS-sorted CD8+CD4-CCR7+CD45RA+ naive T cells.

CDR3 in amino acids: CASSYGDPDTRYF. Written as DNA, the CDR3 is TGTGCCAGCAGTTACGGGGACCCAGATACGCGGTATTTT. The rearrangement joins TRBV6-5 to TRBJ2-3, with D possibly called TRBD1 or TRBD2 (5 bases each). This CDR3 is 13 amino acids long. Germline CDR1 MNHEY, CDR2 SVGAGI.